This T cell receptor (beta chain) was found in a study of spatial heterogeneity in lung cancer. TCRdb redid the calling of the 5' RACE reads with MiXCR, one entry per CDR3 protein. This sample has around 74,000 distinct CDR3 sequences, with approximately 12% found just once. The germline V gene encodes CDR1 DFQATT and CDR2 SNEGSKA (reference sequence). V lost 1 base and J 3 bases, leaving 7 bases between the germline ends. The CDR3 sequence is 12 residues long. Time point: sample taken at primary tumor resection. Unsorted whole RNA of tumor, nontumor lung or frozen PBMC was sequenced. Whole-study results and caveats: Compared with follow-up, resection was when ubiquitous expanded tumor TCRs appeared in blood more.

This clonotype was observed a few times. Its antigen is not identified. The starting material was PBMCs, obtained at surgery. The chain combines TRBV20-1 with TRBJ2-7; the D is unclear. This sequence was found in a male donor with early-stage non-small cell lung cancer. The CDR3 DNA reads TGCAGTGCTAGAGCTTACGGCTACGAGCAGTACTTC. This codes for CSARAYGYEQYF.